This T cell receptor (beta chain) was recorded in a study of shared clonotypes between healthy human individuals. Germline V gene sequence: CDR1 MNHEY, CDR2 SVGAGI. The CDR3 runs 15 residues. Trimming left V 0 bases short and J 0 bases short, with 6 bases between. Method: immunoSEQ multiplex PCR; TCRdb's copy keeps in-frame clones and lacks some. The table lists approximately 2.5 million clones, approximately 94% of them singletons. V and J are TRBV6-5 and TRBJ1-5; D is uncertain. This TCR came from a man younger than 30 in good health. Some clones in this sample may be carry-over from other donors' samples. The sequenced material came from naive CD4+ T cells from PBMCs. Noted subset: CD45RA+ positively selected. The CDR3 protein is CASSYSTDSNQPQHF. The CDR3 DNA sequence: TGTGCCAGCAGTTACTCGACCGATAGCAATCAGCCCCAGCATTTT.